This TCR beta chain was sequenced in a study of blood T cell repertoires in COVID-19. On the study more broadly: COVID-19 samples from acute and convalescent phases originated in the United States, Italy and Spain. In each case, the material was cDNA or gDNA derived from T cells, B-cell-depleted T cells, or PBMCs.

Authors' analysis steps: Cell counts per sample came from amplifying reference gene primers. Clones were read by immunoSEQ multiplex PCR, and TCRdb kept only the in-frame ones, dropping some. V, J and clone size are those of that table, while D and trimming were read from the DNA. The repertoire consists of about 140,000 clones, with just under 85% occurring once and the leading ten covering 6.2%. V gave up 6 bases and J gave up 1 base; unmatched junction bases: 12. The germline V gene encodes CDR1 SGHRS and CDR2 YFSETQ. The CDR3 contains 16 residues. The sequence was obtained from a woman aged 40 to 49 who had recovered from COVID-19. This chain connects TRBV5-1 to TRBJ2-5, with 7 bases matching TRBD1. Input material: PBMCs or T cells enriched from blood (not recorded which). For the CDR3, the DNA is TGCGCCAGCACCCTCCCGGCCGGACAGGTCCAAGAGACCCAGTACTTC. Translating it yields CASTLPAGQVQETQYF.